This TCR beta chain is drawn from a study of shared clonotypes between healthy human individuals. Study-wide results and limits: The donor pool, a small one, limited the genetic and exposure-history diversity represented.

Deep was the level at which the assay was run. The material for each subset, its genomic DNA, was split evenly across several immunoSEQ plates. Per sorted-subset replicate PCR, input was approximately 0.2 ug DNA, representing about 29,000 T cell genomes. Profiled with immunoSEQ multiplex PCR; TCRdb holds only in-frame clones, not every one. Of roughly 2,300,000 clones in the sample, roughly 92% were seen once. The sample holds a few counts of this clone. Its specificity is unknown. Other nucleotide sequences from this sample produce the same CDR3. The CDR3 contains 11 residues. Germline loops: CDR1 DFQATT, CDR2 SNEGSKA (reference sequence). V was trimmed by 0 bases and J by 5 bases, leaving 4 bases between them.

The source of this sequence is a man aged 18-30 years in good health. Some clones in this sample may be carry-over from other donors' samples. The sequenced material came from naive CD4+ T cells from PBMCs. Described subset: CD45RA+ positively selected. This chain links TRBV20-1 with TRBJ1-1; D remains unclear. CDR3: CSARDRTEAFF. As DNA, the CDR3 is TGCAGTGCTAGAGATCGTACTGAAGCTTTCTTT.